The sequence of this TCR beta chain was determined in a study of T cells in Graves' hyperthyroidism and ophthalmopathy. Study results and caveats: Ophthalmopathy was model-predicted a median about 6.7 months pre-onset.

The source material, RNA transcripts, was used to amplify TCR beta CDR3 regions. First-round RT-PCR of the TCR CDR3 relied on the HTBI primer set. Each CDR3 protein gets one entry after TCRdb re-called the multiplex PCR reads with MiXCR. The profile shows about 700,000 distinct CDR3 sequences, 14% of them singletons. Per germline, CDR1 SGHTS and CDR2 YDEGEE. CDR3 length: 12 amino acids. Trimming took off 0 bases at V and 4 bases at J, with 4 bases between the two ends. This clonotype was detected ten times or more. The target antigen is unknown. The specimen was blood. The chain uses TRBV5-8 and TRBJ1-1; no firm D call. The sequence came from a woman aged 18-29 years with Graves' hyperthyroidism. DNA of the CDR3: TGTGCCAGCAGCTTGGTCCCCACTGAAGCTTTCTTT. Its protein product is CASSLVPTEAFF.